The following is a TCR beta chain sequence with its context. Its antigen is currently unknown. The V end lost 5 bases, the J end lost 10 bases, and 15 bases lay between the germline ends. CDR1 SEHNR and CDR2 FQNEAQ come from the germline V gene (reference sequence). The CDR3 extends over 13 amino acids. Sequencing used immunoSEQ multiplex PCR; TCRdb keeps in-frame clones, though not all of them. This table holds tens of thousands of clones, around 74% found once. This specimen belongs to a study of OX40 agonist ivuxolimab in advanced cancers. Across the study: Hepatocellular carcinoma, melanoma, renal cell or head and neck cancer occurred in dose-escalation patients. Partial responses were observed in three patients, of whom one had hepatocellular carcinoma and two had cutaneous melanoma. Study-level findings and limits: Average numbers of expanded clones were greater in CD8+ T cells than in CD4+.

Material: CD4+ or CD8+ T cells sorted from blood, obtained in a trial of the OX40 agonist ivuxolimab. The V call is TRBV7-9, the J call TRBJ2-1; weak D call: TRBD1 (6 bases). This clonotype was sampled from an adult with an advanced solid tumor such as melanoma, head and neck, liver or kidney cancer. CDR3 protein: CASSPTLTGEQFF. For the CDR3, the DNA is TGTGCCAGCAGCCCCACCCTAACAGGGGAGCAGTTCTTC. The whole variable domain, filled in from reference TRBV7-9 and TRBJ2-1, reads DTGVSQNPRHKITKRGQNVTFRCDPISEHNRLYWYRQTLGQGPEFLTYFQNEAQLEKSRLLSDRFSAERPKGSFSTLEIQRTEQGDSAMYLCASSPTLTGEQFFGPGTRLTVL.